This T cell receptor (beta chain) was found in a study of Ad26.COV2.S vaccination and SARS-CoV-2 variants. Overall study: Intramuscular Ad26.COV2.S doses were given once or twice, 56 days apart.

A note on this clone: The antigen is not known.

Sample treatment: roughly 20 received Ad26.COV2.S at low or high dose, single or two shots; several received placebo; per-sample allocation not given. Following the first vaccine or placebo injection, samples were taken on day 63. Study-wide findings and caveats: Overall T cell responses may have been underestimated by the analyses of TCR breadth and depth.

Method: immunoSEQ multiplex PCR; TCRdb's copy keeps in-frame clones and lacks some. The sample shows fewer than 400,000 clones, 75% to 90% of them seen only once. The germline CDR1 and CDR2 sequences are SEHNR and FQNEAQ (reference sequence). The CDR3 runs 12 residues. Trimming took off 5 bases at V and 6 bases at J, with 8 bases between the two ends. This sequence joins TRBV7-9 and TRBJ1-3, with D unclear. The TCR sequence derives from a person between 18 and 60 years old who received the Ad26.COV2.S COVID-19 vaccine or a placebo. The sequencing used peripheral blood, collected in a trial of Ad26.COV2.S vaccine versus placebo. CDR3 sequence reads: CASSPPANTIYF. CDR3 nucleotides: TGTGCCAGCAGCCCCCCCGCAAACACCATATATTTT.